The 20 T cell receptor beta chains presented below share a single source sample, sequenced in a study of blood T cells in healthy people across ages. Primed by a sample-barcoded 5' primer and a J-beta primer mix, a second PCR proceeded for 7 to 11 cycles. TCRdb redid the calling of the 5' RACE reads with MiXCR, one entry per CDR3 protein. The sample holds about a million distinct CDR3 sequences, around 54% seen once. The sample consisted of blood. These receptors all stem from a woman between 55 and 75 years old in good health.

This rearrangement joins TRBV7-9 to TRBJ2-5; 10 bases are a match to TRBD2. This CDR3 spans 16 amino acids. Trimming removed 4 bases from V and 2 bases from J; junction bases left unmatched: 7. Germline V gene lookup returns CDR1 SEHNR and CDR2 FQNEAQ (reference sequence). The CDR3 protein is CASSSGLAETQETQYF. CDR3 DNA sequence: TGTGCCAGCAGCTCTGGACTAGCGGAGACTCAAGAGACCCAGTACTTC.

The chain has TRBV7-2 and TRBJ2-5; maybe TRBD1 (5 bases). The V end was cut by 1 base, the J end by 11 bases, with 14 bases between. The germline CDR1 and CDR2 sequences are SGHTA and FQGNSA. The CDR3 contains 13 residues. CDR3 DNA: TGTGCCAGCAGCTTAGGCAGGGTTTACGGGCAGTACTTC. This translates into CASSLGRVYGQYF.

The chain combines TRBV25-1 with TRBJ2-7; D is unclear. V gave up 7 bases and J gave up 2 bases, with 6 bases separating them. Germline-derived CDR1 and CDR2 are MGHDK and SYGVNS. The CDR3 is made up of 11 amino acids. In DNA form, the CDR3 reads TGTGCCAGCAAAGACACCTACGAGCAGTACTTC. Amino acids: CASKDTYEQYF.

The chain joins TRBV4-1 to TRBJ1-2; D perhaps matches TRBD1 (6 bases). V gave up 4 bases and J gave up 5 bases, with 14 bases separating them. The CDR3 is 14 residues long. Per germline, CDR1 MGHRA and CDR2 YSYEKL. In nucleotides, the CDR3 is TGCGCCAGCAGCCGGGTCCGGGACACGTATGGCTACACCTTC. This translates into CASSRVRDTYGYTF.

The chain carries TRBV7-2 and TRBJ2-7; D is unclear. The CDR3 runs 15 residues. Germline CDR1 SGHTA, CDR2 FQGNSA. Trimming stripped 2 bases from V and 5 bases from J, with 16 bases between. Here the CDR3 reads CASSLMQGTIDEQYF. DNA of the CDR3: TGTGCCAGCAGCTTAATGCAAGGCACGATCGACGAGCAGTACTTC.

CDR3 sequence (DNA): TGCGCCAGCAGCCAAGATCCGCTCCCACAGCGGGAGGGACCCTACGAGCAGTACTTC. It encodes CASSQDPLPQREGPYEQYF. This chain connects TRBV4-3 to TRBJ2-7, with 10 nucleotides matching TRBD2. Germline CDR1 and CDR2: LGHNA and YSLEER. CDR3 length: 19 residues. The J segment lost 2 bases and the V segment lost 0 bases, leaving 13 bases of the junction unmatched.

CDR3 loop: CVRTGSLGETQYF. The CDR3 DNA sequence: TGTGTCCGGACAGGGAGCTTGGGGGAGACCCAGTACTTC. The chain uses TRBV2 and TRBJ2-5; TRBD1 matches at 8 bases. Germline V gene sequence: CDR1 SNHLY, CDR2 FYNNEI. The CDR3 spans 13 residues. Full variable domain (outside the CDR3, taken from reference TRBV2 and TRBJ2-5): EPEVTQTPSHQVTQMGQEVILRCVPISNHLYFYWYRQILGQKVEFLVSFYNNEISEKSEIFDDQFSVERPDGSNFTLKIRSTKLEDSAMYFCVRTGSLGETQYFGPGTRLLVL.

Here the CDR3 reads CASSSGLAGYADTQYF. The CDR3 bases are TGTGCCAGCAGCTCTGGACTAGCGGGATACGCAGATACGCAGTATTTT. The chain links TRBV5-5 to TRBJ2-3; 12 bases align to TRBD2. The V gene end was trimmed by 3 bases and the J gene end by 4 bases; junction bases not matched to a gene: 6. The CDR3 extends over 16 amino acids. From germline, CDR1 is SGHKS and CDR2 YYEKEE (reference sequence). Supplemented by reference TRBV5-5 and TRBJ2-3, the full variable domain reads DAGVTQSPTHLIKTRGQQVTLRCSPISGHKSVSWYQQVLGQGPQFIFQYYEKEERGRGNFPDRFSARQFPNYSSELNVNALLLGDSALYLCASSSGLAGYADTQYFGPGTRLTVL.

CDR3 in amino acids: CATRGNSGWDAGTQYF. CDR3 nucleotides: TGTGCCACCCGAGGTAATAGCGGGTGGGACGCAGGTACGCAGTATTTT. The chain uses TRBV10-3 and TRBJ2-3; TRBD2 matches at 7 bases. The germline gives CDR1 ENHRY, CDR2 SYGVKD. V lost 10 bases, J lost 8 bases, and 21 bases stayed unmatched. This CDR3 spans 16 amino acids.

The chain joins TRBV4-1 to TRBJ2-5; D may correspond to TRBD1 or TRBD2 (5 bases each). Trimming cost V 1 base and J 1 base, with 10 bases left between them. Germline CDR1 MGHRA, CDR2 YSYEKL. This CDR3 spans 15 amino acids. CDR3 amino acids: CASSQGRGVQETQYF. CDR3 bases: TGCGCCAGCAGCCAAGGAAGGGGAGTCCAAGAGACCCAGTACTTC.

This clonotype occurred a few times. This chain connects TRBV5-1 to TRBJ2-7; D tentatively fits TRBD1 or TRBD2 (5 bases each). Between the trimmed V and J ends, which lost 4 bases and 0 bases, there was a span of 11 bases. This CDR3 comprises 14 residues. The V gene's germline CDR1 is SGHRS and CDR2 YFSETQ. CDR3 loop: CASSHRDLSYEQYF. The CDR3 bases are TGCGCCAGCAGCCACCGGGACCTCTCCTACGAGCAGTACTTC.

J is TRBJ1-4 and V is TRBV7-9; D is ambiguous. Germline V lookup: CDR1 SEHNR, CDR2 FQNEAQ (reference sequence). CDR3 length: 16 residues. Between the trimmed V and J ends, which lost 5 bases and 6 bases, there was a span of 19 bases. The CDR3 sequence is CASSPGDLTVDEKLFF. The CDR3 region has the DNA TGTGCCAGCAGCCCCGGGGATCTCACGGTGGATGAAAAACTGTTTTTT.

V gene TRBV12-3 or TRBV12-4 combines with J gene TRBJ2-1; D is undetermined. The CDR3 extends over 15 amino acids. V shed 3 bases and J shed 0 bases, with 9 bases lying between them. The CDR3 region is CASSFVRSSYNEQFF. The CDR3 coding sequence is TGTGCCAGCAGTTTTGTGCGGAGCTCCTACAATGAGCAGTTCTTC.

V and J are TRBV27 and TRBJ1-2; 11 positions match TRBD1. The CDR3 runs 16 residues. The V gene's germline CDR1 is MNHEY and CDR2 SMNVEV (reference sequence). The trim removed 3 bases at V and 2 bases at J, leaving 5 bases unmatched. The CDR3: CASSLAGTGGNYGYTF. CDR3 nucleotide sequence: TGTGCCAGCAGTTTGGCCGGGACAGGGGGGAACTATGGCTACACCTTC.

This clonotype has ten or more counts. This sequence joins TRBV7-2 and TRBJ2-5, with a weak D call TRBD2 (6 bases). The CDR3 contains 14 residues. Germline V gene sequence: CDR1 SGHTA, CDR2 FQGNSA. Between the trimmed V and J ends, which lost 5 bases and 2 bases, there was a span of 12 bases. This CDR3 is CASSPGLLQETQYF. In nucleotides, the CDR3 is TGTGCCAGCAGCCCAGGACTACTACAAGAGACCCAGTACTTC.

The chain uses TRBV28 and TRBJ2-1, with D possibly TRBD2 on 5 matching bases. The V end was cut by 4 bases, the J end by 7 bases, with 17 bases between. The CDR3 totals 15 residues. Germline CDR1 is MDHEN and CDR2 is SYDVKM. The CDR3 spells CASSSLWGDLNEQFF. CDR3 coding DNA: TGTGCCAGCAGTTCCTTATGGGGAGATCTGAATGAGCAGTTCTTC.

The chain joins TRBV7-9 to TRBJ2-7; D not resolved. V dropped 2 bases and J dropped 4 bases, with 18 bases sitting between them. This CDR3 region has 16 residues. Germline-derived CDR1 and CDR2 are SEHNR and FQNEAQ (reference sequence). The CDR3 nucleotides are TGTGCCAGCAGCTTATCCTCGGACGACCTCCTGTACGAGCAGTACTTC. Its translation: CASSLSSDDLLYEQYF.

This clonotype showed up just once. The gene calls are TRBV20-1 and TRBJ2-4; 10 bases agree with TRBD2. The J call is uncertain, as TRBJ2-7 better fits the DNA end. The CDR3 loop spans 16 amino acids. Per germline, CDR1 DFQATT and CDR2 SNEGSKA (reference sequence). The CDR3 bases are TGCAGTGCTAGAGATCTTAGCGGGAGGTTTAGTCACGAGCAGTACTTC. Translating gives CSARDLSGRFSHEQYF.

As DNA, the CDR3 is TGCAGTGCCAGAAAGGACAGGGCCAATGAGCAGTTCTTC. It translates to CSARKDRANEQFF. The chain uses TRBV20-1 and TRBJ2-1, with TRBD1 matching 8 bases. The CDR3 has 13 residues. Germline assignment: CDR1 DFQATT and CDR2 SNEGSKA (reference sequence). Germline trimming cut 6 bases from V and 6 bases from J; bases unmatched to any gene: 7.

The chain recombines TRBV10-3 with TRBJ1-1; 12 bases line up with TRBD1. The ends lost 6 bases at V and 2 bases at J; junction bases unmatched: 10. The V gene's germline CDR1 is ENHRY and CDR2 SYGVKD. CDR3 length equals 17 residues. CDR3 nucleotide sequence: TGTGCCATCAGAGCCAGGGGACAGGGGGCATCTAACACTGAAGCTTTCTTT. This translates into CAIRARGQGASNTEAFF.